This TCR beta chain was identified during a study of vaccination and CD4 T cells after COVID-19. About the research overall: Stimulation used overlapping spike peptides from SARS-CoV-2, HCoV-NL63, HCoV-OC43 and HCoV-229E.

Researchers used the Oncomine TCR Beta short-read assay to sequence DNA from cultured CD4+ T cells. Genomic DNA was extracted from cultured CD4+ T cells. TCRdb independently ran MiXCR on the PCR reads; one entry per CDR3 protein. The data show around 20,000 distinct CDR3 sequences, around two fifths seen once. In its sample, this clonotype was seen a few times. Its target is not known. Time point of the sample: late sampling 161 to 241 days after vaccination in three convalescent patients. Treatment described: 10-day PBMC culture with coronavirus spike peptide pools or control peptides (ViraFEST assay). Some 2.2 million PBMCs were grown per well alongside about 10 IU/ml IL-2 and roughly 9.3 ug/ml peptide pools. The CDR3 is made up of 13 amino acids. Germline assignment: CDR1 GTSNPN and CDR2 SVGIG (reference sequence). V lost 4 bases and J lost 2, with 12 bases in between.

This clonotype was sampled from a human donor who had recovered from COVID-19. The chain carries TRBV30 and TRBJ2-7, with D unresolved. The specimen comprised CD4+ T cells from blood, cultured in vitro, sampled about 7 months after SARS-CoV-2 vaccination. CDR3 DNA: TGTGCCTGGACCCGGGCCAGAACCTACGAGCAGTACTTC. Translated, it gives CAWTRARTYEQYF.